Reported below is one TCR beta chain. The data belong to a study of blood T cell repertoires in COVID-19. Overall study context: There were acute and convalescent COVID-19 samples, and they came from the United States, Italy and Spain. PBMCs, B-cell-depleted T cells, or T cells were the source of the cDNA or gDNA that made up the material.

The CDR3 runs 15 residues. The germline CDR1 and CDR2 sequences are SGHVS and FQNEAQ. V shed 2 bases and J 9 bases; nucleotides not matched to a gene: 8. Only in-frame clones appear in the TCRdb table, and some are missing; sequencing was by immunoSEQ multiplex PCR. This table has roughly 100,000 clones, more than 85% appearing once. The sequenced material came from peripheral blood. The TCR comes from a human donor in a cohort sampled during active COVID-19. The rearrangement links TRBV7-8 to TRBJ2-1; 9 nucleotides match TRBD1. CDR3 residues: CASSLWRDREPEQFF. The CDR3 coding sequence is TGTGCCAGCAGCTTATGGAGGGACAGGGAGCCTGAGCAGTTCTTC.